This TCR beta chain was obtained from a study of response to subunit inactivated influenza vaccine. Study-level points and caveats: The study's authors posited that every seasonal influenza vaccination enlists few new T cells.

MiXCR, run by TCRdb on the RT-PCR reads, gives a single entry per CDR3 protein. The data hold about 300,000 distinct CDR3 sequences, with approximately 21% observed a single time. Ten or more counts support this clonotype. Its target is not known. The CDR3 extends over 14 amino acids. V lost 1 base and J 0 bases, leaving 9 bases between the germline ends. Germline CDR1 SQVTM, CDR2 ANQGSEA. The material sequenced was PBMCs from blood, taken 21 months after vaccination. This TCR came from a man between 50 and 69 years old who received an inactivated influenza vaccine. The chain joins TRBV29-1 to TRBJ1-1; D is ambiguous. As DNA, the CDR3 is TGCAGCGTTGAAGTTGTGGGGATGAACACTGAAGCTTTCTTT. Translation: CSVEVVGMNTEAFF. Drawing the rest from reference TRBV29-1 and TRBJ1-1, the complete variable domain is SAVISQKPSRDICQRGTSLTIQCQVDSQVTMMFWYRQQPGQSLTLIATANQGSEATYESGFVIDKFPISRPNLTFSTLTVSNMSPEDSSIYLCSVEVVGMNTEAFFGQGTRLTVV.